This is a list of T cell receptor beta chains from one sample in a study of Ad26.COV2.S vaccination and SARS-CoV-2 variants. Sequenced by immunoSEQ multiplex PCR; TCRdb stores in-frame clones only, minus some. The profile shows over 100,000 clones, over 70% of them singletons. This specimen was peripheral blood, taken after recovery from COVID-19. Every receptor here comes from a human donor who had recovered from COVID-19. The conserved cysteine and the conserved F or W are not part of the CDR3 here. Fields, in order: J gene, V gene, CDR3 protein.

TRBJ2-7,TRBV7-9,ASSPGTGGSYEQY
TRBJ1-2,TRBV2,ASSEWEEDGYT
TRBJ2-1,TRBV7-9,ASSSPPGTVTYNEQF
TRBJ2-3,TRBV5-1,ASSRGLAGGPTDTQY
TRBJ2-2,TRBV7-9,ASSLARGGPYTGELF
TRBJ2-7,TRBV3-1/TRBV3-2,ASSLYTGTHEQY
TRBJ2-5,TRBV12-3/TRBV12-4,ASSLYRGETQY
TRBJ2-2,TRBV2,ASQWDSRGDTGELF
TRBJ2-2,TRBV11-1,ASSSFAGGIGELF
TRBJ1-2,TRBV7-2,ASSLNVNYGYT
TRBJ2-1,TRBV2,ASSRISNNEQF
TRBJ2-1,TRBV11-3,ASSPGWGAANEQF
TRBJ1-2,TRBV4-2,ASSQEGVGSNYGYT
TRBJ2-3,TRBV5-6,ASSLDVRENTQY
TRBJ1-2,TRBV23-1,ASSVTKDGYT
TRBJ2-3,TRBV6-6,ASSYRPSGTDTQY
TRBJ1-4,TRBV2,ASSDGLRGVFKREKLF
TRBJ1-5,TRBV4-1,ASSLGGGGGVNQPQH
TRBJ1-1,TRBV11-3,ASSFATNTEAF
TRBJ2-4,TRBV11-2,ASSPGLAGPQRDIQY